The clone carrying this T cell receptor (beta chain) was seen a handful of times. Its target is unknown. This record belongs to a study of Tregs in tolerant kidney transplant recipients. General study results and limits: The most relevant donor-specific Treg TCRbeta repertoire apparently came from expansion with activated donor B cells.

V dropped 4 bases and J dropped 3 bases, with 13 bases sitting between them. Per the germline V gene, CDR1 is SGHNT and CDR2 is YYREEE (reference sequence). CDR3 length equals 14 residues. Using immunoSEQ multiplex PCR, the repertoire was profiled, and TCRdb retains in-frame clones only, with some absent. The data show just over 30,000 clones, with 82% seen just once and approximately 2.1% held by the top ten. V and J are TRBV5-4 and TRBJ1-2; perhaps TRBD1 as D (5 bases). Sample: Tregs from blood cultured with allogeneic cells. This clonotype originated in a human donor in good health. The CDR3 reads CASSRRGEDYGYTF. CDR3 coding DNA: TGTGCCAGCAGCCGCCGGGGGGAGGACTATGGCTACACCTTC. The full variable domain, with the rest looked up from reference TRBV5-4 and TRBJ1-2, is ETGVTQSPTHLIKTRGQQVTLRCSSQSGHNTVSWYQQALGQGPQFIFQYYREEENGRGNFPPRFSGLQFPNYSSELNVNALELDDSALYLCASSRRGEDYGYTFGSGTRLTVV.